This T cell receptor beta chain comes out of a study of vaccination effects on CD4 cells after COVID-19. Turning to the study itself: It was a median of 72 days after the second dose that post-vaccine samples were obtained. Whole-study results and caveats: Marked clonal contraction was seen late after vaccination (in both infection- and vaccine-induced clones). There was only 1 of 255 vaccine-induced clones in healthy vaccinees that cross-reacted with common cold coronaviruses.

Sequencing used immunoSEQ multiplex PCR; TCRdb keeps in-frame clones, though not all of them. The sample contains fewer than 75,000 clones, around 85% of which appear only once. Turning to this clone: Its antigen is not identified.

The culture ran for about 11 days, and then CD4+ T cells were isolated. Either the mRNA-1273 or the BNT162b2 vaccine was given to participants as two doses. Cultures had half their medium replaced with IL-2 medium on days 3 and 7. Germline CDR1 and CDR2: SQVTM and ANQGSEA. Trimming cost V 0 bases and J 1 base, with 11 bases left between them. This CDR3 is 15 amino acids long. This sequence joins TRBV29-1 and TRBJ2-3; D not certain. The sample was CD4+ T cells from PBMCs cultured without peptide, taken after COVID-19 vaccination. The clonotype was recovered from a human donor who received a COVID-19 vaccine. CDR3 bases: TGCAGCGTTGAAGATCGAGAAAGGGGCACAGATACGCAGTATTTT. Translating gives CSVEDRERGTDTQYF.